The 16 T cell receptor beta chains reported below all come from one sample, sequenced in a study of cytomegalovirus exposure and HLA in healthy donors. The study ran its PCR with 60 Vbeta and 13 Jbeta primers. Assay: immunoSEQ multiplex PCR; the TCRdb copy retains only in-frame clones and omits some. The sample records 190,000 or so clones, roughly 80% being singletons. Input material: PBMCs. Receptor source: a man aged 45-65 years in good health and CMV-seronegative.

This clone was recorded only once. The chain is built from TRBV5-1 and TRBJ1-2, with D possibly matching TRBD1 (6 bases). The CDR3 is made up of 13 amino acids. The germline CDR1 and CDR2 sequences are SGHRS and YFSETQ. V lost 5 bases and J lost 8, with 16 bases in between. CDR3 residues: CASSPDDRNGYTF. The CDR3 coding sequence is TGCGCCAGCAGTCCTGACGACAGGAACGGCTACACCTTC.

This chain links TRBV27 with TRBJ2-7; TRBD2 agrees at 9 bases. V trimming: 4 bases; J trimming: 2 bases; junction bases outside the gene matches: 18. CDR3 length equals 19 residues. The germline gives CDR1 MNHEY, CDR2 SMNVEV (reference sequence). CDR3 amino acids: CASSSPPSRGGAMTYEQYF. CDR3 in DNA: TGTGCCAGCAGTTCGCCCCCCTCCCGCGGGGGGGCCATGACCTACGAGCAGTACTTC.

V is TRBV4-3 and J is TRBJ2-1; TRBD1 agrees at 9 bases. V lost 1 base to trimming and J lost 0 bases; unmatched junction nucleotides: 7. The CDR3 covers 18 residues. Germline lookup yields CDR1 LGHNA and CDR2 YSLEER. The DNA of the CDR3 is TGCGCCAGCAGCCAAGGCAGGGGGACAGGGCGCTCCTACAATGAGCAGTTCTTC. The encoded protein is CASSQGRGTGRSYNEQFF.

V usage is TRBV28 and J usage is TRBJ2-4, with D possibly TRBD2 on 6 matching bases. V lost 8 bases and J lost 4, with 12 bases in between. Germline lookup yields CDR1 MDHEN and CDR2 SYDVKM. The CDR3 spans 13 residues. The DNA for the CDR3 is TGTGCCAGCCGCGGGGCGGGAAAAAACATTCAGTACTTC. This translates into CASRGAGKNIQYF. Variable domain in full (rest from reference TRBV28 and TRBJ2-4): DVKVTQSSRYLVKRTGEKVFLECVQDMDHENMFWYRQDPGLGLRLIYFSYDVKMKEKGDIPEGYSVSREKKERFSLILESASTNQTSMYLCASRGAGKNIQYFGAGTRLSVL.

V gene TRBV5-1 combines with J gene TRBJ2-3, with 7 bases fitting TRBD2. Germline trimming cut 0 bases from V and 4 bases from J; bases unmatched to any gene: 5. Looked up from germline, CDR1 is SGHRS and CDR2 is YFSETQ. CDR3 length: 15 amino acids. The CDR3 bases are TGCGCCAGCAGCTTGGCCGCGGGAGCGGCAGATACGCAGTATTTT. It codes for CASSLAAGAADTQYF.

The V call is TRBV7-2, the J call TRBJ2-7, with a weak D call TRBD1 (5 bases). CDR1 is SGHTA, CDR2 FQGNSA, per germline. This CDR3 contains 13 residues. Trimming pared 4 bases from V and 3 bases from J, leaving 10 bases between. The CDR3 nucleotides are TGTGCCAGCAGCTCCAAGACAGACTACGAGCAGTACTTC. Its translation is CASSSKTDYEQYF.

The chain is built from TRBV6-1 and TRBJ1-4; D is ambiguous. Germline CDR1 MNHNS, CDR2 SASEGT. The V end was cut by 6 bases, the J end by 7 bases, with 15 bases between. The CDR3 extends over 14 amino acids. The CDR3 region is CASRMEVVSEKLFF. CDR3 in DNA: TGTGCCAGCAGGATGGAGGTAGTCAGTGAAAAACTGTTTTTT.

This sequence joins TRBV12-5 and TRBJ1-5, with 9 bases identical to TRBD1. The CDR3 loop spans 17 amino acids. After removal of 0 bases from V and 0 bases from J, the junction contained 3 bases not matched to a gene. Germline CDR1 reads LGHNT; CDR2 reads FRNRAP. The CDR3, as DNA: TGTGCTAGTGGTTTGGTACAGGGGGCTTCTAGCAATCAGCCCCAGCATTTT. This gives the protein CASGLVQGASSNQPQHF.

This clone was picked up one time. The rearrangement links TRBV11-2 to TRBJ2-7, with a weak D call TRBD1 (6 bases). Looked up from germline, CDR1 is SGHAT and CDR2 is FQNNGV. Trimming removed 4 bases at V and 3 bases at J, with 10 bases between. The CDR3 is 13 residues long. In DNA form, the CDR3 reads TGTGCCAGCAGCTCATTGGGACACTACGAGCAGTACTTC. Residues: CASSSLGHYEQYF.

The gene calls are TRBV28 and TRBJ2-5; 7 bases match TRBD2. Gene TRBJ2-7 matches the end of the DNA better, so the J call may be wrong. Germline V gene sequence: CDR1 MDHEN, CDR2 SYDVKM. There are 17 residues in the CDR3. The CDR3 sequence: CASSSPGFAGEVREQYF. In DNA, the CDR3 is TGTGCCAGCAGTTCCCCCGGTTTTGCGGGAGAAGTGCGCGAGCAGTACTTC.

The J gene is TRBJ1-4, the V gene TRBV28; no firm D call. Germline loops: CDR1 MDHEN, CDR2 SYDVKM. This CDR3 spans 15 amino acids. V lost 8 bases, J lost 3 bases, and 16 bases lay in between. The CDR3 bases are TGTGCCAGCGGAACTGAGAGGGCCCCTAATGAAAAACTGTTTTTT. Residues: CASGTERAPNEKLFF.

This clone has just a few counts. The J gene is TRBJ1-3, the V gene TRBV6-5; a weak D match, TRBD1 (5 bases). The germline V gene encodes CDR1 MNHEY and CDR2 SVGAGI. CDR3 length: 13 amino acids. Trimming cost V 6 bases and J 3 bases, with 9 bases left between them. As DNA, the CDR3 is TGTGCCAGCAGGACAGAGGTTGGAAACACCATATATTTT. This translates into CASRTEVGNTIYF.

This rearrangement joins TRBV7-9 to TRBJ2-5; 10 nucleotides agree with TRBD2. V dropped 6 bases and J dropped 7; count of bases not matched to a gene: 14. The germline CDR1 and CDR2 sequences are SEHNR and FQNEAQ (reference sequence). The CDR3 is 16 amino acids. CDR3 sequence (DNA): TGTGCCAGCAGTTACCACCCCCTAGCGGGAGTGGGGACCCAGTACTTC. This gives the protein CASSYHPLAGVGTQYF.

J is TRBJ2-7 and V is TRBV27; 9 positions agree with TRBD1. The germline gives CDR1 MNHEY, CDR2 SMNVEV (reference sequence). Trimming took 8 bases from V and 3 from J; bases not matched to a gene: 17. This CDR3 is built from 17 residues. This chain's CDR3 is CASSRDRVVDGIYEQYF. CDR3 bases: TGTGCCAGCTCCCGGGACAGGGTAGTGGACGGCATCTACGAGCAGTACTTC.

The CDR3, as DNA: TGTGCCAGCAGTTACTCGGGCACTAGCGGCTACGAGCAGTACTTC. The encoded protein is CASSYSGTSGYEQYF. This chain joins TRBV6-5 and TRBJ2-7, with 8 bases fitting TRBD2. Germline V lookup: CDR1 MNHEY, CDR2 SVGAGI. With 0 bases clipped from V and 3 bases from J, the junction kept 4 bases outside the gene matches. The CDR3 runs to 15 residues.

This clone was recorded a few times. The CDR3 nucleotides are TGTGCCAGTACCCACCTTTTCAGGGGCACCGGGGAGCTGTTTTTT. It encodes CASTHLFRGTGELFF. V gene TRBV19 combines with J gene TRBJ2-2, with a tentative D call TRBD1 (6 bases). Germline CDR1 is LNHDA and CDR2 is SQIVND (reference sequence). The CDR3 covers 15 residues. V lost 7 bases to trimming and J lost 4 bases, with 16 bases between them.